These 9 T cell receptor beta chains share one sample of origin, sequenced in a study of immune characterization of retroperitoneal liposarcoma. Via MiXCR, TCRdb re-called the PCR reads, giving one row per CDR3 protein. There are about 1,600 distinct CDR3 sequences in the sample; 47% occur only once, and 25% to 35% lies in the top ten. Sequencing was done on a sample of tumor tissue. These receptors all come from a female donor with retroperitoneal liposarcoma.

The table lists this clonotype with a few counts. The V and J genes are TRBV6-1 and TRBJ2-5; D possibly corresponds to TRBD1 (6 bases). V was cut by 7 bases and J by 13 bases, with 25 bases left in between. The CDR3 covers 14 residues. Looked up from germline, CDR1 is MNHNS and CDR2 is SASEGT. CDR3 nucleotide sequence: TGTGCCAGCACCTCTGCGACAGGCCACCCCTGGGGGTACTTC. Translating it yields CASTSATGHPWGYF.

The chain joins TRBV6-1 to TRBJ2-1; TRBD1 is a possible D gene (6 bases). Germline loops: CDR1 MNHNS, CDR2 SASEGT. V dropped 6 bases and J dropped 0 bases, with 18 bases sitting between them. The CDR3 runs to 17 residues. Here the CDR3 DNA reads TGTGCCAGCAGGGGGGACATCGTGTCGAGCTCCTACAATGAGCAGTTCTTC. Amino acid sequence: CASRGDIVSSSYNEQFF.

The chain links TRBV27 to TRBJ1-6, with D possibly matching TRBD1 (6 bases). The CDR3 runs to 16 residues. Germline V gene sequence: CDR1 MNHEY, CDR2 SMNVEV (reference sequence). The V end was cut by 6 bases, the J end by 5 bases, with 17 bases between. CDR3 in DNA: TGTGCCAGCAGGAAAATGGGACAAACAGATAATTCACCCCTCCACTTT. Translation: CASRKMGQTDNSPLHF.

The chain links TRBV11-1 to TRBJ2-5; D may be TRBD1 (6 bases). Trimming took off 5 bases at V and 2 bases at J, with 27 bases between the two ends. This CDR3 contains 19 residues. In germline, CDR1 is SGHAT, CDR2 FQDESV (reference sequence). The CDR3 nucleotides are TGTGCCAGCAGCCGACAGGCAGTCTCCTGGGAAGCCCAACAAGAGACCCAGTACTTC. The encoded protein is CASSRQAVSWEAQQETQYF.

The chain is built from TRBV6-1 and TRBJ2-1; D gene uncertain. The V end was cut by 5 bases, the J end by 10 bases, with 18 bases between. Germline lookup yields CDR1 MNHNS and CDR2 SASEGT. There are 14 residues in the CDR3. CDR3 nucleotide sequence: TGTGCCAGCAGTCCCCGCAGTCCTCCCTACGAGCAGTTCTTC. As protein: CASSPRSPPYEQFF.

The genes are TRBV7-1 and TRBJ2-1; 11 bases line up with TRBD2. TRBV7-1 is reported as an ORF; its role is uncertain. V lost 5 bases, J lost 0 bases, and 12 bases stayed unmatched. There are 19 residues in the CDR3. The CDR3 spells CASSSPTSGGLSSYNEQFF. The CDR3 DNA sequence: TGTGCCAGCAGCAGCCCTACTAGCGGGGGTCTGAGCTCCTACAATGAGCAGTTCTTC.

This clonotype is labeled as large (0.1 to 1%). This chain connects TRBV7-2 to TRBJ2-1; TRBD1 matches 7 bases. The DNA matches TRBJ2-7 better at its end, which makes the J call doubtful. CDR3 size: 14 residues. Germline CDR1 and CDR2: SGHTA and FQGNSA. The CDR3 loop reads CASSLGWQGERQYF. CDR3 DNA: TGTGCCAGCAGCTTAGGGTGGCAGGGGGAGCGGCAGTACTTC.

The genes are TRBV4-1 and TRBJ2-5; 14 bases map to TRBD2. The CDR3 spans 19 residues. The junction had 8 bases not matched to a gene; V was cut back by 2 bases and J by 0 bases. Germline CDR1 is MGHRA and CDR2 is YSYEKL. The CDR3 DNA reads as TGCGCCAGCAGCCAAAGACTAGCGGGAGGGTTTTTTGACCAAGAGACCCAGTACTTC. This sequence encodes CASSQRLAGGFFDQETQYF.

The V call is TRBV24-1, the J call TRBJ2-1; TRBD2 aligns across 9 bases. This CDR3 contains 16 residues. CDR1 is KGHDR and CDR2 is SFDVKD in the germline V gene. V gave up 4 bases and J gave up 4 bases; unmatched junction bases: 7. CDR3: CATSDPTSGGYNEQFF. CDR3 coding DNA: TGTGCCACCAGTGACCCGACTAGCGGAGGGTACAATGAGCAGTTCTTC.